These 27 T cell receptor beta chains were all obtained from the same sample, sequenced in a study of tumor-infiltrating lymphocytes in primary liver carcinoma. TCR beta cDNA was prepared out of 450 to 500 ng total RNA by means of a constant-region primer. Slightly modified ARM-PCR with three nested multiplex PCR rounds yielded TCR beta libraries. The study ran its first two PCR rounds for roughly 11 cycles each, using TRBV1-TRBV30 forward primers and a C-beta reverse primer. TCRdb called the multiplex PCR reads again in MiXCR, with one record for every CDR3 protein. Seen here are roughly 180,000 distinct CDR3 sequences, roughly three fifths observed once, and the top ten hold approximately 68%. Germline DNA was also extracted, and blood RNA was taken from unsorted whole blood. The sample consisted of peripheral blood. The receptor set was obtained from a middle-aged man with primary liver carcinoma and hepatitis B virus infection.

The V call is TRBV4-2, the J call TRBJ2-3; 11 bases fit TRBD2. V was clipped by 0 bases and J by 1 base; unmatched bases: 3. Germline-derived CDR1 and CDR2 are LGHNA and YNFKEQ. This CDR3 contains 17 residues. DNA of the CDR3: TGTGCCAGCAGCCAAGATTGGACTAGCGGGCGCACAGATACGCAGTATTTT. This encodes CASSQDWTSGRTDTQYF.

This chain connects TRBV4-1 to TRBJ2-3; 7 nucleotides line up with TRBD2. Looked up from germline, CDR1 is MGHRA and CDR2 is YSYEKL. J gave up 5 bases and V 6 bases, and 11 bases lay outside the gene matches. This CDR3 has 15 amino acids. DNA for the CDR3: TGCGCCAGCAGTTACCAAGCGGGAAGGGTAGATACGCAGTATTTT. Amino acid sequence: CASSYQAGRVDTQYF.

The table lists this clonotype with a count of one. V is TRBV6-5 and J is TRBJ2-4; possibly TRBD1 for D (6 bases). Trimming stripped 6 bases from V and 3 bases from J, with 12 bases between. Germline V lookup: CDR1 MNHEY, CDR2 SVGAGI. This CDR3 spans 14 amino acids. Written as DNA, the CDR3 is TGTGCCAGCAGCGCCGGGACACTCAAAAACATTCAGTACTTC. It specifies CASSAGTLKNIQYF.

Turning to this clonotype: A read error may explain this, as a much larger clone is one base away. The chain recombines TRBV11-2 with TRBJ2-3; D not certain. The V gene's germline CDR1 is SGHAT and CDR2 FQNNGV. The CDR3 sequence is 16 residues long. CDR3 in amino acids: CAGSLDSLSSTDTQYF. The CDR3 coding sequence is TGTGCCGGCAGCTTAGATTCTCTTTCTAGCACAGATACGCAGTATTTT. Full variable domain (outside the CDR3, taken from reference TRBV11-2 and TRBJ2-3): EAGVAQSPRYKIIEKRQSVAFWCNPISGHATLYWYQQILGQGPKLLIQFQNNGVVDDSQLPKDRFSAERLKGVDSTLKIQPAKLEDSAVYLCAGSLDSLSSTDTQYFGPGTRLTVL.

This clonotype has only a few counts. One end of the junction does not line up with germline, which may come from a read error. As DNA, the CDR3 is TGCGCCAGCAATGAGATTGGGGCTGAAGCTTTCTTT. Translation: CASNEIGAEAFF. The rearrangement links TRBV10-2 to TRBJ1-1; D call uncertain. Per germline, CDR1 WSHSY and CDR2 SAAADI. This CDR3 contains 12 residues.

The CDR3 coding sequence is TGTGCCAGGGAGCCCTTGGGGCAGTATTTT. Translating it yields CAREPLGQYF. This sequence joins TRBV6-5 and TRBJ2-3; D unclear. Germline values: CDR1 MNHEY, CDR2 SVGAGI. V was pared by 9 bases and J by 11 bases, with 12 bases between. The CDR3 spans 10 residues.

The J gene is TRBJ2-7, the V gene TRBV11-2; either TRBD1 or TRBD2 may fit D (5 bases each). The CDR3 has 15 residues. The germline V gene has CDR1 SGHAT and CDR2 FQNNGV. V was shortened by 5 bases and J by 0 bases, with 14 bases between the two germline ends. CDR3: CASSRRDDNSYEQYF. DNA for the CDR3: TGTGCCAGCAGCCGAAGGGACGACAACTCCTACGAGCAGTACTTC.

The chain has TRBV5-4 and TRBJ2-1, with no clear D. CDR3 size: 15 residues. V lost 1 base, J lost 2 bases, and 10 bases lay in between. Germline CDR1 reads SGHNT; CDR2 reads YYREEE (reference sequence). This chain's CDR3 is CASSLKQSTYNEQFF. The CDR3 region has the DNA TGTGCCAGCAGCTTGAAACAGAGCACCTACAATGAGCAGTTCTTC. The full variable domain, in which reference TRBV5-4 and TRBJ2-1 provide the parts outside the CDR3, is ETGVTQSPTHLIKTRGQQVTLRCSSQSGHNTVSWYQQALGQGPQFIFQYYREEENGRGNFPPRFSGLQFPNYSSELNVNALELDDSALYLCASSLKQSTYNEQFFGPGTRLTVL.

This chain connects TRBV5-1 to TRBJ1-2, with TRBD1 identical over 11 bases. Germline CDR1 and CDR2: SGHRS and YFSETQ. The CDR3 has 14 amino acids. J was trimmed by 4 bases and V by 8 bases; bases with no gene match: 7. The CDR3 coding sequence is TGCGCCAGTCGCCCCGGGACAGGGGGCTATGGCTACACCTTC. Translated: CASRPGTGGYGYTF.

The chain employs TRBV10-3 and TRBJ2-1; D may be TRBD2 (5 bases). CDR3 length: 14 amino acids. Germline CDR1 is ENHRY and CDR2 is SYGVKD. Trimming stripped 5 bases from V and 9 bases from J, with 17 bases between. CDR3 protein: CAISLSWTAGEQFF. The CDR3 nucleotides read TGTGCCATCAGTCTTTCGTGGACCGCGGGTGAGCAGTTCTTC.

The chain recombines TRBV4-1 with TRBJ1-2; D uncertain. V was pared by 1 base and J by 4 bases, with 10 bases between. The length of the CDR3 is 14 residues. Per the germline V gene, CDR1 is MGHRA and CDR2 is YSYEKL. The CDR3 here is CASSQGPSAYGYTF. The CDR3 DNA reads TGCGCCAGCAGCCAAGGACCCAGCGCCTATGGCTACACCTTC.

The V and J genes are TRBV11-2 and TRBJ2-5; 8 nucleotides agree with TRBD2. The CDR3 extends over 14 amino acids. The germline gives CDR1 SGHAT, CDR2 FQNNGV. V lost 3 bases and J lost 2; bases outside the gene matches: 2. CDR3 nucleotide sequence: TGTGCCAGCAGCTTCAGCGGGGGACAAGAGACCCAGTACTTC. This codes for CASSFSGGQETQYF.

There are a few counts of this clonotype. J is TRBJ2-1 and V is TRBV29-1, with TRBD2 matching over 14 bases. Germline V gene lookup returns CDR1 SQVTM and CDR2 ANQGSEA. Trimming took 3 bases from V and 7 from J; bases not matched to a gene: 8. The CDR3 is made up of 16 amino acids. This CDR3 is CSVELGLAGERNEQFF. Here the CDR3 DNA reads TGCAGCGTTGAGTTGGGACTAGCGGGAGAGAGGAATGAGCAGTTCTTC.

This clonotype was seen ten or more times. This sequence joins TRBV11-2 and TRBJ2-1; 9 nucleotides align to TRBD1. Germline loops: CDR1 SGHAT, CDR2 FQNNGV. This CDR3 spans 13 amino acids. Germline trimming cut 8 bases from V and 8 bases from J; bases unmatched to any gene: 7. The CDR3 DNA reads as TGTGCCAGCGCCCGGGACAGGGTCTATGAGCAGTTCTTC. Its protein product is CASARDRVYEQFF. Full variable domain (outside the CDR3, taken from reference TRBV11-2 and TRBJ2-1): EAGVAQSPRYKIIEKRQSVAFWCNPISGHATLYWYQQILGQGPKLLIQFQNNGVVDDSQLPKDRFSAERLKGVDSTLKIQPAKLEDSAVYLCASARDRVYEQFFGPGTRLTVL.

As for this clonotype: Since a much larger clone is just one base distant, this may be a read error. This CDR3 fails to terminate in the conserved phenylalanine or tryptophan, so it likely reflects a read error. The chain employs TRBV29-1 and TRBJ2-1, with D perhaps TRBD2 (5 bases). Between the trimmed V and J ends, which lost 3 bases and 7 bases, there was a span of 10 bases. CDR1 is SQVTM, CDR2 ANQGSEA, per germline. This CDR3 spans 12 amino acids. CDR3 nucleotides: TGCAGCGTTGATCGGACTTCAAATGAGCAGTTCGTC. This gives the protein CSVDRTSNEQFV.

About this clonotype itself: A junction end diverges from the germline sequence, so it may reflect a read error. The chain carries TRBV7-3 and TRBJ2-3, with D maybe TRBD2 (6 bases). CDR1 SGHTA and CDR2 FQGTGA come from the germline V gene. The CDR3 is made up of 13 amino acids. The CDR3 is CASSPSGEDTQYF. CDR3 coding DNA: TGTGCCAGCAGCCCTTCGGGGGAAGATACACAGTATTTT.

The rearrangement links TRBV12-3 or TRBV12-4 to TRBJ2-7; D may be TRBD1 or TRBD2 (6 bases each). V was trimmed by 10 bases and J by 11 bases, leaving 27 bases between them. The CDR3 length is 14 residues. In DNA, the CDR3 is TGTGCCAACAGCCGGGACACAGGAGGGATGGAGGAGTACTTC. It translates to CANSRDTGGMEEYF.

This clonotype was observed a few times. The rearrangement joins TRBV5-1 to TRBJ2-1; D uncertain. Deletions cut 1 base from V and 5 bases from J, with 19 bases between. The CDR3 totals 17 residues. The germline V gene has CDR1 SGHRS and CDR2 YFSETQ. The CDR3 region is CASSLSPARRSNNEQFF. The CDR3 nucleotides read TGCGCCAGCAGCTTGTCGCCCGCTAGGCGGTCTAACAATGAGCAGTTCTTC.

In this sample, this clonotype turned up a few times. The CDR3 is CSVEDQGSSYEQYF. The DNA for the CDR3 is TGCAGCGTTGAAGATCAGGGTAGCTCCTACGAGCAGTACTTC. The V gene is TRBV29-1, the J gene TRBJ2-7, with TRBD1 as a possible D gene (5 bases). V was trimmed by 0 bases and J by 0 bases, leaving 9 bases between them. This CDR3 spans 14 amino acids. In germline, CDR1 is SQVTM, CDR2 ANQGSEA.

For this clonotype: Without the conserved terminal phenylalanine or tryptophan, this CDR3 likely stems from a read error. The J gene is TRBJ2-1, the V gene TRBV6-1, with 8 positions matching TRBD2. The CDR3 has 15 amino acids. V lost 4 bases and J lost 0; bases outside the gene matches: 2. Per germline, CDR1 MNHNS and CDR2 SASEGT. As DNA, the CDR3 is TGTGCCAGCAGTGGACTAGCGACCTCCTACAATGAGCAGTTCCTC. Translation gives CASSGLATSYNEQFL.

This chain links TRBV10-3 with TRBJ2-1, with 7 bases lining up with TRBD2. The germline gives CDR1 ENHRY, CDR2 SYGVKD. V dropped 8 bases and J dropped 12; count of bases not matched to a gene: 10. This CDR3 contains 12 residues. CDR3 sequence reads: CAIGLAELGQFF. The CDR3 nucleotides read TGTGCCATCGGGCTAGCGGAGCTCGGGCAGTTCTTC.

The chain is built from TRBV12-3 or TRBV12-4 and TRBJ2-1, with no clear D. The CDR3 length is 16 residues. V gave up 5 bases and J gave up 4 bases, with 18 bases separating them. DNA for the CDR3: TGTGCCAGCAGTGACTCAACATGGCTGGGGTACAATGAGCAGTTCTTC. Translation gives CASSDSTWLGYNEQFF.

V usage is TRBV6-1 and J usage is TRBJ2-5, with D unclear. Germline loops: CDR1 MNHNS, CDR2 SASEGT. The germline V and J ends were trimmed by 8 bases and 2 bases, with 6 bases remaining between them. The CDR3 runs 11 residues. The CDR3 is CASAIQETQYF. CDR3 nucleotides: TGTGCCAGCGCAATACAAGAGACCCAGTACTTC.

The rearrangement uses TRBV5-6 and TRBJ2-7, with D uncertain. Trimming took off 0 bases at V and 1 base at J, with 8 bases between the two ends. The CDR3 contains 14 residues. Looked up from germline, CDR1 is SGHDT and CDR2 is YYEEEE. The DNA for the CDR3 is TGTGCCAGCAGCTTGGGGGATTGGTCCTACGAGCAGTACTTC. As protein: CASSLGDWSYEQYF. The variable domain in full, completed from reference TRBV5-6 and TRBJ2-7, reads DAGVTQSPTHLIKTRGQQVTLRCSPKSGHDTVSWYQQALGQGPQFIFQYYEEEERQRGNFPDRFSGHQFPNYSSELNVNALLLGDSALYLCASSLGDWSYEQYFGPGTRLTVT.

Points on this clonotype: The missing conserved phenylalanine or tryptophan at the end of this CDR3 makes a read error likely. This sequence joins TRBV29-1 and TRBJ1-2, with a tentative D call TRBD1 (5 bases). V lost 3 bases and J 4 bases, leaving 15 bases between the germline ends. The germline gives CDR1 SQVTM, CDR2 ANQGSEA. The CDR3 sequence is 14 residues long. CDR3 sequence reads: CSVEAGPGRYGYTL. CDR3 DNA: TGCAGCGTTGAGGCGGGGCCCGGGCGCTATGGCTACACCTTA.

V is TRBV14 and J is TRBJ2-1; the match to TRBD1 covers 7 bases. V lost 4 bases and J lost 2; bases outside the gene matches: 8. CDR1 and CDR2 (germline): SGHDN, FVKESK. The CDR3 spans 16 residues. CDR3 protein: CASSPKTGLAYNEQFF. The CDR3 DNA reads as TGTGCCAGCAGCCCAAAGACAGGGTTAGCCTACAATGAGCAGTTCTTC. The variable domain in full, with the rest retrieved from reference TRBV14 and TRBJ2-1, is EAGVTQFPSHSVIEKGQTVTLRCDPISGHDNLYWYRRVMGKEIKFLLHFVKESKQDESGMPNNRFLAERTGGTYSTLKVQPAELEDSGVYFCASSPKTGLAYNEQFFGPGTRLTVL.

A remark on this clonotype: A read error may account for a junction end that differs from germline. Here the CDR3 DNA reads TGCAGCGGATCAGACAATCAGCAGTTCTTC. Protein product: CSGSDNQQFF. The rearrangement uses TRBV29-1 and TRBJ2-1; unclear D gene. This CDR3 is built from 10 residues. CDR1 SQVTM and CDR2 ANQGSEA come from the germline V gene.